This T cell receptor beta chain is drawn from a study of T cell repertoires in cytomegalovirus infection. Across the whole study: The authors relied on CMV epitopes, both recently identified HLA-C-restricted and well-studied HLA-B-restricted. It was the public TCR beta signatures that indicated both CMV infection and matching HLA type. The study's findings and limits: Cumulative frequency of public TCR beta families picked out carriers of CMV plus the relevant HLA. In two of eight donors, the top clonotype was HLA-C-restricted CMV-specific.

TCRdb fed the reads into MiXCR, producing one record per CDR3 protein. The data show around 120,000 distinct CDR3 sequences, around 40% seen once. Looked up from germline, CDR1 is SGHTA and CDR2 is FQGNSA. This CDR3 has 16 amino acids. Trimming shortened V by 1 base and J by 6 bases, and 18 bases separated the two germline ends. Comment on this clonotype: The antigen is undetermined.

V usage is TRBV7-2 and J usage is TRBJ1-1; D remains ambiguous. The TCR was taken from a human donor in good health (CMV status not recorded). Some clones in this sample may be carry-over from other donors' samples. The sample was CD8+ T cells from cultured PBMCs, taken from culture after CMV antigen stimulation. The CDR3 loop is CASSLVSVGGLAEAFF. The CDR3 nucleotides are TGTGCCAGCAGCTTAGTTAGTGTTGGCGGGTTGGCTGAAGCTTTCTTT.